This paragraph reports one TCR beta chain. What it binds is unknown. The sample originates from a study of post-analysis software for immune sequencing data. Study overall: The cohort encompassed relapsing-remitting, secondary progressive and progressive-relapsing multiple sclerosis disease courses.

TCR beta libraries were prepared from cDNA with unique molecular identifiers. The yield from around 1 to 10 million T cells was approximately 500,000 cDNA molecules in total. TCRdb independently ran MiXCR on the PCR reads; one entry per CDR3 protein. This sample yields 820,000 or so distinct CDR3 sequences, of which about 53% are seen a single time; around 4.5% belongs to the top ten. The CDR3 sequence is 14 residues long. V lost 5 bases and J lost 6, with 14 bases in between. Overall study findings and caveats: Among roughly five TRBV segments more frequent in patients than controls were TRBV5-6, TRBV5-1 and TRBV20-1. Under F measure analysis, samples from one preparation batch co-clustered strongly.

The clonotype was recovered from a girl between 5 and 17 years old with multiple sclerosis. J is TRBJ1-5 and V is TRBV12-3 or TRBV12-4; possibly TRBD1 for D (6 bases). Sequencing was done on a sample of blood. The CDR3 protein is CASSAQGPRQPQHF. As DNA, the CDR3 is TGTGCCAGCAGTGCACAGGGACCCCGTCAGCCCCAGCATTTT.